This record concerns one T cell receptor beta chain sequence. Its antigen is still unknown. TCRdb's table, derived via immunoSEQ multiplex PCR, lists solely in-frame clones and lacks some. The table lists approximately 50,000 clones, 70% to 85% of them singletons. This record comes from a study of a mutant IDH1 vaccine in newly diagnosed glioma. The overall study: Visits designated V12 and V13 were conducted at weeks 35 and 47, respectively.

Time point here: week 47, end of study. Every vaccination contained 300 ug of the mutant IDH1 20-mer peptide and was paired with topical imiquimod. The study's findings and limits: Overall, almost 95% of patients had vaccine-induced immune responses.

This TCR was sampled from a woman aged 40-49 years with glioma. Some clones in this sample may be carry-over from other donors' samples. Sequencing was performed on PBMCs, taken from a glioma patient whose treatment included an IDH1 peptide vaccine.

This CDR3 reads CASSYIGQYGYTF. DNA for the CDR3: TGTGCCAGCAGTTACATTGGACAGTATGGCTACACCTTC. The chain employs TRBV6-5 and TRBJ1-2; D may be TRBD1 (6 bases). V was shortened by 2 bases and J by 5 bases, with 9 bases between the two germline ends. CDR3 length equals 13 residues. The germline V gene has CDR1 MNHEY and CDR2 SVGAGI.